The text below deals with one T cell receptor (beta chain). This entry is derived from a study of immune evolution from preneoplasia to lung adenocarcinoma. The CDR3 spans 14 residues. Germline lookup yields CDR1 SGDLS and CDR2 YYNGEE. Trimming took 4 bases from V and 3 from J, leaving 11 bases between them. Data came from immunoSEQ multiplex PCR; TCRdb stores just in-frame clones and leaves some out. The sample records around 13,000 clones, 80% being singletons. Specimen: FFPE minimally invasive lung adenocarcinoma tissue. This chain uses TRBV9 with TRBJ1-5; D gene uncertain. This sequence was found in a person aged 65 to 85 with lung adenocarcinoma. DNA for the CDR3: TGTGCCAGCAGCCCAGGATTTTACAATCAGCCCCAGCATTTT. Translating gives CASSPGFYNQPQHF.